Listed below are T cell receptor beta chains from one sample, sequenced in a study of cytomegalovirus exposure and HLA in healthy donors. TCRdb's table, derived via immunoSEQ multiplex PCR, lists solely in-frame clones and lacks some. Of 35,000 to 40,000 clones listed, 66% are singletons. The sample taken for sequencing was PBMCs. These TCRs come from a man in his fifties or sixties in good health and CMV-seropositive. The CDR3 runs from the conserved cysteine through the conserved F or W.

v_call | cdr3_aa
TRBV5-6 | CASRLDRGNYGYTF
TRBV13 | CASSLRDSYGTDTQYF
TRBV7-2 | CASSSHRDTYGYTF
TRBV28 | CASSSAGGIGELFF
TRBV6-1 | CASSEGQGSEQYF
TRBV20-1 | CSARDIEAFF
TRBV30 | CAWMRIDRGTLNSPLHF
TRBV30 | CAWSGTKSEGQYF
TRBV7-2 | CASSLATDRGLLYNSPLHF
TRBV25-1 | CASIGMGQYTEAFF
TRBV6-6 | CASRSGGTDTQYF
TRBV6-5 | CASSSDRANYGYTF
TRBV27 | CASSFEGSNSPLHF
TRBV11-2 | CASSFGGANYGYTF
TRBV7-9 | CASSLMGAPQHF
TRBV14 | CASSPTGSSSGNTIYF
TRBV6-5 | CASSFTRDRSTYEQYF